The 20 T cell receptor beta chains presented below share a single source sample, sequenced in a study of identical twins. TCRdb independently ran MiXCR on the 5' RACE reads; one entry per CDR3 protein. The sample includes under 450,000 distinct CDR3 sequences, about 18% of them seen just once. Sequenced material: naive T cells sorted from blood. Source of these receptors: a man in his fifties in good health.

The chain carries TRBV4-2 and TRBJ2-7; D could derive from TRBD1 or TRBD2 (5 bases each). V lost 4 bases and J 0 bases, leaving 10 bases between the germline ends. Per germline, CDR1 LGHNA and CDR2 YNFKEQ. There are 14 residues in the CDR3. This chain's CDR3 is CASSPRDVSYEQYF. The CDR3 DNA follows: TGTGCCAGCAGCCCTCGGGACGTCTCCTACGAGCAGTACTTC.

This clonotype was counted a few times. The chain uses TRBV20-1 and TRBJ2-5; perhaps TRBD1 as D (6 bases). The length of the CDR3 is 14 residues. CDR1 is DFQATT, CDR2 SNEGSKA, per germline (reference sequence). Trimming shortened V by 4 bases and J by 6 bases, and 18 bases separated the two germline ends. The CDR3 nucleotides read TGCAGTGCTACAGGGACAAGTCTTCGGAAGACCCAGTACTTC. Its translation: CSATGTSLRKTQYF.

CDR3 DNA: TGTGCCAGCTCACCACCGGATACGGTGATCACTGAAGCTTTCTTT. The encoded protein is CASSPPDTVITEAFF. The rearrangement joins TRBV18 to TRBJ1-1; the D is unclear. CDR1 is KGHSH, CDR2 LQKENI, per germline. Trimming stripped 0 bases from V and 4 bases from J, with 12 bases between. The length of the CDR3 is 15 residues.

This clonotype was seen a few times. This CDR3 is CASSANLGTDTQYF. The CDR3 DNA follows: TGCGCCAGCAGCGCAAACCTAGGCACAGATACGCAGTATTTT. The chain joins TRBV5-1 to TRBJ2-3; D uncertain. Trimming left V 4 bases short and J 1 base short, with 10 bases between. The CDR3 contains 14 residues. The germline V gene has CDR1 SGHRS and CDR2 YFSETQ.

About this clonotype: This sequence may be a read error, since a much larger clone differs from it by one base. This chain joins TRBV11-2 and TRBJ2-3; no definite D call. The CDR3 sequence is 14 residues long. Looked up from germline, CDR1 is SGHAT and CDR2 is FQNNGV. Trimming took 1 base from V and 0 from J, leaving 5 bases between them. The CDR3 protein is CASSLVSSTDTQYF. For the CDR3, the DNA is TGTGCCAGCAGCTTAGTTAGCAGCACAGATACGCAGTATTTT.

The chain is built from TRBV6-5 and TRBJ1-6; no clear D. Trimming took 0 bases from V and 5 from J, leaving 5 bases between them. Germline-derived CDR1 and CDR2 are MNHEY and SVGAGI. The CDR3 runs to 14 residues. CDR3 residues: CASSYSLNNSPLHF. The CDR3, as DNA: TGTGCCAGCAGTTACTCGTTGAATAATTCACCCCTCCACTTT.

This clonotype was seen a few times. The chain recombines TRBV20-1 with TRBJ1-3, with TRBD1 matching over 7 bases. The junction had 9 bases not matched to a gene; V was cut back by 1 base and J by 6 bases. This CDR3 region has 15 residues. From germline, CDR1 is DFQATT and CDR2 SNEGSKA (reference sequence). Here the CDR3 reads CSARGVPGGLNTIYF. The CDR3 DNA follows: TGCAGTGCTAGAGGGGTCCCAGGGGGATTAAACACCATATATTTT.

This clonotype was seen more than once but under ten times. The gene calls are TRBV7-9 and TRBJ2-7; D unclear. Germline values: CDR1 SEHNR, CDR2 FQNEAQ (reference sequence). The V end was cut by 1 base, the J end by 2 bases, with 3 bases between. CDR3 length equals 12 residues. CDR3 nucleotides: TGTGCCAGCAGCTTAGAAACCTACGAGCAGTACTTC. Amino acid sequence: CASSLETYEQYF.

As to this clonotype: A single base separates this from a much larger clone, so it may be a read error. The rearrangement uses TRBV10-3 and TRBJ2-5, with TRBD2 matching 8 bases. Germline CDR1 ENHRY, CDR2 SYGVKD. The V segment lost 10 bases and the J segment 3 bases; nucleotides outside the gene matches: 7. CDR3 length: 13 amino acids. CDR3 coding DNA: TGTGCCACCAGACTAGCGCTTGAAGAGACCCAGTACTTC. Its protein is CATRLALEETQYF.

The V and J genes are TRBV4-3 and TRBJ1-1; D not resolved. The CDR3 extends over 14 amino acids. Germline loops: CDR1 LGHNA, CDR2 YSLEER. Trimming took 0 bases from V and 10 from J, leaving 15 bases between them. The CDR3 here is CASSQDYPNSLAFF. DNA of the CDR3: TGCGCCAGCAGCCAAGATTACCCGAACAGTTTAGCTTTCTTT.

In this sample, this clonotype turned up many times. The DNA for the CDR3 is TGCAGTGCTGAAATTCGGGACAGGGGGTACTACGAGCAGTACTTC. Its translation is CSAEIRDRGYYEQYF. The rearrangement joins TRBV20-1 to TRBJ2-7; TRBD1 agrees at 11 bases. Germline CDR1 reads DFQATT; CDR2 reads SNEGSKA (reference sequence). The CDR3 runs to 15 residues. V lost 5 bases and J lost 3; bases outside the gene matches: 9.

This clonotype was counted ten times or more. The chain combines TRBV4-1 with TRBJ2-7; D is unclear. From germline, CDR1 is MGHRA and CDR2 YSYEKL. CDR3 length: 16 residues. Trimming took 0 bases from V and 5 from J, leaving 17 bases between them. The CDR3 region is CASSQDDSQSPNEQYF. CDR3 in DNA: TGCGCCAGCAGCCAAGATGACTCTCAGAGTCCCAACGAGCAGTACTTC.

This clonotype is a singleton in its sample. This chain joins TRBV20-1 and TRBJ1-1, with a tentative D call TRBD1 (5 bases). Trimming pared 1 base from V and 0 bases from J, leaving 9 bases between. CDR3 length equals 14 residues. Germline assignment: CDR1 DFQATT and CDR2 SNEGSKA (reference sequence). The CDR3 nucleotides are TGCAGTGCTAGAGCTGGGGGGATGAACACTGAAGCTTTCTTT. Translated, it gives CSARAGGMNTEAFF.

This clonotype was seen more than once but under ten times. V usage is TRBV7-9 and J usage is TRBJ2-1, with 8 nucleotides matching TRBD2. Germline V CDR1 and CDR2: SEHNR, FQNEAQ (reference sequence). CDR3 size: 15 residues. With 5 bases clipped from V and 10 bases from J, the junction kept 13 bases outside the gene matches. The CDR3 nucleotides are TGTGCCAGCAGCCACGAGGGGGTAGCGGGATGGGAGCAGTTCTTC. Its translation is CASSHEGVAGWEQFF.

There are many counts of this clonotype. The chain joins TRBV6-2 or TRBV6-3 to TRBJ2-1, with 9 bases fitting TRBD1. V gave up 8 bases and J gave up 8 bases; unmatched junction bases: 13. Germline CDR1 MNHEY, CDR2 SVGEGT. The CDR3 has 15 residues. The CDR3 DNA is TGTGCCAGCTACCCGGGACAGGGATTTTTATATGAGCAGTTCTTC. It yields the protein CASYPGQGFLYEQFF.

This clonotype was seen many times. V and J are TRBV12-3 or TRBV12-4 and TRBJ2-3; D call uncertain. V lost 2 bases and J lost 6, with 6 bases in between. The CDR3 totals 12 residues. The CDR3 coding sequence is TGTGCCAGCAGTTTACGTTCGGATACGCAGTATTTT. This translates into CASSLRSDTQYF.

This clonotype showed up many times. The chain has TRBV27 and TRBJ1-1; no firm D call. The germline V and J ends were trimmed by 6 bases and 0 bases, with 20 bases remaining between them. There are 17 residues in the CDR3. Germline V lookup: CDR1 MNHEY, CDR2 SMNVEV (reference sequence). In DNA form, the CDR3 reads TGTGCCAGCAGCCCTACGTTCTTACTAAAAGTGAACACTGAAGCTTTCTTT. It codes for CASSPTFLLKVNTEAFF.

This chain connects TRBV18 to TRBJ1-3, with a weak D call TRBD1 (6 bases). The V end was cut by 2 bases, the J end by 0 bases, with 11 bases between. Germline V gene data show CDR1 as KGHSH and CDR2 as LQKENI. The CDR3 runs 16 residues. For the CDR3, the DNA is TGTGCCAGCTCACCAGGGACATATACCTCTGGAAACACCATATATTTT. It yields the protein CASSPGTYTSGNTIYF.

The chain couples TRBV7-2 to TRBJ2-3; TRBD1 matches 7 bases. The CDR3 consists of 12 residues. J was trimmed by 10 bases and V by 1 base; bases with no gene match: 2. Germline V gene data show CDR1 as SGHTA and CDR2 as FQGNSA. CDR3 region: CASSLDRGSQYF. DNA for the CDR3: TGTGCCAGCAGCTTAGACAGGGGTTCGCAGTATTTT. Supplemented by reference TRBV7-2 and TRBJ2-3, the full variable domain reads GAGVSQSPSNKVTEKGKDVELRCDPISGHTALYWYRQSLGQGLEFLIYFQGNSAPDKSGLPSDRFSAERTGGSVSTLTIQRTQQEDSAVYLCASSLDRGSQYFGPGTRLTVL.

At least ten counts were recorded for this clonotype. The chain uses TRBV12-3 or TRBV12-4 and TRBJ2-3; 7 nucleotides align to TRBD2. J gave up 2 bases and V 5 bases, and 7 bases lay outside the gene matches. CDR3 size: 15 residues. The CDR3 nucleotides read TGTGCCAGCAGTCCTCGGGGAGGGCTCACAGATACGCAGTATTTT. Its translation is CASSPRGGLTDTQYF.